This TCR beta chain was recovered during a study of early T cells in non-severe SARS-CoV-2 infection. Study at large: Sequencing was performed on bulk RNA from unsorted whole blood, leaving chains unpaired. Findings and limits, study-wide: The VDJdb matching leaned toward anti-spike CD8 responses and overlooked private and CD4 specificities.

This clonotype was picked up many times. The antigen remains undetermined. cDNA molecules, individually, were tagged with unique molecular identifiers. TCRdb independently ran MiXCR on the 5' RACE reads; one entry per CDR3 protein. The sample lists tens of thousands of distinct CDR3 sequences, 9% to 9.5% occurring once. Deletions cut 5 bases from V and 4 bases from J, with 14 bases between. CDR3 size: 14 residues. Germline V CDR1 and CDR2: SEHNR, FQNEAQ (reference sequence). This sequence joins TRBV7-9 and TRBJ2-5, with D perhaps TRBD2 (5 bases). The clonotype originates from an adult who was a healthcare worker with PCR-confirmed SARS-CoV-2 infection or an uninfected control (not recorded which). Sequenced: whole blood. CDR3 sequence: CASSARVGGETQYF. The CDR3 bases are TGTGCCAGCAGCGCAAGGGTAGGAGGAGAGACCCAGTACTTC.